Listed here are 27 T cell receptor beta chains from one sample, sequenced in a study of T cell repertoires in cytomegalovirus infection. TCRdb used MiXCR to reprocess the reads, holding one entry per CDR3 protein. Of 200,000 to 250,000 distinct CDR3 sequences listed, approximately 22% are singletons. The sample consisted of CD8+ T cells from PBMCs. The receptors come from a human donor in good health (CMV status not recorded). Some clones in this sample may be carry-over from other donors' samples.

This clonotype was found many times. The J gene is TRBJ1-5, the V gene TRBV12-3 or TRBV12-4; 7 bases map to TRBD1. This CDR3 spans 15 amino acids. After removal of 5 bases from V and 3 bases from J, the junction contained 7 bases not matched to a gene. The CDR3 sequence is CASSVRDSNNQPQHF. The CDR3, as DNA: TGTGCCAGCAGTGTCCGGGACAGCAACAATCAGCCCCAGCATTTT.

The chain carries TRBV6-1 and TRBJ1-2; D is undetermined. The CDR3 is 12 amino acids. V lost 8 bases and J 7 bases, leaving 14 bases between the germline ends. Germline V lookup: CDR1 MNHNS, CDR2 SASEGT. The CDR3, as DNA: TGTGCCAGCTGGGTGGGTGTTGCTGGCTACACCTTC. The encoded protein is CASWVGVAGYTF.

This clonotype was counted ten times or more. J is TRBJ2-3 and V is TRBV7-8; D possibly uses TRBD1 or TRBD2 (6 bases each). The germline gives CDR1 SGHVS, CDR2 FQNEAQ. V shed 6 bases and J shed 5 bases, with 21 bases lying between them. The CDR3 runs to 16 residues. CDR3 coding DNA: TGTGCCAGCAGTCGACGCCCGGGGGCCCCTGGAGATACGCAGTATTTT. This gives the protein CASSRRPGAPGDTQYF. Variable domain in full (rest from reference TRBV7-8 and TRBJ2-3): GAGVSQSPRYKVAKRGQDVALRCDPISGHVSLFWYQQALGQGPEFLTYFQNEAQLDKSGLPSDRFFAERPEGSVSTLKIQRTQQEDSAVYLCASSRRPGAPGDTQYFGPGTRLTVL.

In this sample, this clonotype turned up a few times. This chain links TRBV7-9 with TRBJ2-7; the match to TRBD2 covers 7 bases. After removal of 8 bases from V and 7 bases from J, the junction contained 8 bases not matched to a gene. From germline, CDR1 is SEHNR and CDR2 FQNEAQ (reference sequence). The CDR3 has 12 residues. The CDR3 protein is CASQGGKGEQYF. The CDR3 DNA sequence: TGTGCCAGCCAGGGAGGGAAGGGTGAGCAGTACTTC.

V gene TRBV7-9 combines with J gene TRBJ2-1; no reliable D call. The CDR3 loop spans 13 amino acids. The germline V gene encodes CDR1 SEHNR and CDR2 FQNEAQ (reference sequence). Trimming took 4 bases from V and 3 from J, leaving 7 bases between them. CDR3 nucleotide sequence: TGTGCCAGCAGCTATGTCGACTACAATGAGCAGTTCTTC. This gives the protein CASSYVDYNEQFF. Full variable domain (missing parts from reference TRBV7-9 and TRBJ2-1): DTGVSQNPRHKITKRGQNVTFRCDPISEHNRLYWYRQTLGQGPEFLTYFQNEAQLEKSRLLSDRFSAERPKGSFSTLEIQRTEQGDSAMYLCASSYVDYNEQFFGPGTRLTVL.

This chain uses TRBV6-5 with TRBJ2-7, with TRBD1 matching over 12 bases. The J segment lost 6 bases and the V segment lost 8 bases, leaving 8 bases of the junction unmatched. CDR3 length equals 14 residues. The germline V gene has CDR1 MNHEY and CDR2 SVGAGI. The DNA of the CDR3 is TGTGCCAGCGCCCCCGGGACAGGGGGCTTCGAGCAGTACTTC. This codes for CASAPGTGGFEQYF.

The chain links TRBV7-6 to TRBJ2-1; 10 nucleotides agree with TRBD1. Germline assignment: CDR1 SGHVS and CDR2 FNYEAQ. V was clipped by 5 bases and J by 3 bases; unmatched bases: 4. The CDR3 length is 15 residues. CDR3 DNA: TGTGCCAGCAGCGAGACAGGGGGCTTCTACAATGAGCAGTTCTTC. Encoded protein: CASSETGGFYNEQFF.

The gene calls are TRBV28 and TRBJ1-5; D is ambiguous. Germline V lookup: CDR1 MDHEN, CDR2 SYDVKM. The V and J ends lost 2 bases and 5 bases respectively, with 10 bases between them. CDR3 length: 14 amino acids. The CDR3 protein is CASSLEPKHQPQHF. CDR3 nucleotide sequence: TGTGCCAGCAGTTTAGAGCCGAAGCATCAGCCCCAGCATTTT.

This sequence joins TRBV27 and TRBJ2-5, with D unclear. Trimming stripped 5 bases from V and 2 bases from J, with 12 bases between. The CDR3 is made up of 14 amino acids. CDR1 is MNHEY and CDR2 is SMNVEV in the germline V gene (reference sequence). CDR3 residues: CASSPTAQQETQYF. CDR3 nucleotide sequence: TGTGCCAGCAGTCCCACTGCTCAGCAAGAGACCCAGTACTTC.

This chain joins TRBV20-1 and TRBJ2-7, with D possibly matching TRBD1 (5 bases). Trimming took off 6 bases at V and 0 bases at J, with 12 bases between the two ends. The CDR3 runs to 13 residues. Per the germline V gene, CDR1 is DFQATT and CDR2 is SNEGSKA (reference sequence). CDR3 DNA sequence: TGCAGTGCCTCGGACATCAGCTCCTACGAGCAGTACTTC. Amino acid sequence: CSASDISSYEQYF.

This chain connects TRBV6-5 to TRBJ1-1; 7 positions agree with TRBD1. This CDR3 has 12 residues. V gave up 8 bases and J gave up 11 bases; unmatched junction bases: 11. The germline V gene has CDR1 MNHEY and CDR2 SVGAGI. The CDR3 DNA follows: TGTGCCAGCGTCAGGACAGGTAGTGAGGCTTTCTTT. It codes for CASVRTGSEAFF.

This clonotype was seen repeatedly, ten times or more. V is TRBV24-1 and J is TRBJ1-2; maybe TRBD1 (6 bases). The length of the CDR3 is 14 residues. Trimming shortened V by 6 bases and J by 3 bases, and 13 bases separated the two germline ends. CDR1 and CDR2 from the germline V gene are KGHDR and SFDVKD. The CDR3: CATSSPGQHYGYTF. DNA of the CDR3: TGTGCCACCAGTAGCCCAGGACAGCACTATGGCTACACCTTC.

This clonotype was counted at least ten times. The V and J genes are TRBV7-2 and TRBJ2-7, with 11 bases identical to TRBD1. The CDR3 has 15 residues. Germline CDR1 SGHTA, CDR2 FQGNSA. The trim removed 2 bases at V and 3 bases at J, leaving 3 bases unmatched. The CDR3 here is CASSLTGTGGYEQYF. In DNA form, the CDR3 reads TGTGCCAGCAGCTTAACCGGGACAGGGGGCTACGAGCAGTACTTC.

This clonotype showed up many times. This sequence joins TRBV7-2 and TRBJ2-7; 9 positions agree with TRBD1. The CDR3 length is 17 residues. The germline V gene has CDR1 SGHTA and CDR2 FQGNSA. J gave up 4 bases and V 5 bases, and 15 bases lay outside the gene matches. The CDR3 sequence: CASSHSMFGQGPYEQYF. The CDR3 DNA is TGTGCCAGCAGCCATAGCATGTTTGGACAGGGGCCTTACGAGCAGTACTTC.

This clonotype was counted only a few times. The CDR3 loop reads CASSPAPADEQYF. In DNA, the CDR3 is TGTGCCAGCAGCCCGGCTCCCGCCGACGAGCAGTACTTC. The rearrangement joins TRBV7-9 to TRBJ2-7; D gene ambiguous. Germline V CDR1 and CDR2: SEHNR, FQNEAQ (reference sequence). V was shortened by 5 bases and J by 5 bases, with 13 bases between the two germline ends. CDR3 length: 13 residues. Full variable domain (missing parts from reference TRBV7-9 and TRBJ2-7): DTGVSQNPRHKITKRGQNVTFRCDPISEHNRLYWYRQTLGQGPEFLTYFQNEAQLEKSRLLSDRFSAERPKGSFSTLEIQRTEQGDSAMYLCASSPAPADEQYFGPGTRLTVT.

This clonotype was seen at least ten times. The DNA of the CDR3 is TGTGCCAGCAGCTTAGTTTGGGGGACAGACACCGGGGAGCTGTTTTTT. Amino acids: CASSLVWGTDTGELFF. J is TRBJ2-2 and V is TRBV11-3, with 7 positions matching TRBD1. Germline trimming cut 1 base from V and 3 bases from J; bases unmatched to any gene: 5. The germline V gene has CDR1 SGHNT and CDR2 YENEEA. The CDR3 is 16 amino acids.

The V and J genes are TRBV12-3 or TRBV12-4 and TRBJ2-1; TRBD2 aligns across 11 bases. The length of the CDR3 is 14 residues. The V segment lost 6 bases and the J segment 9 bases; nucleotides outside the gene matches: 7. As DNA, the CDR3 is TGTGCCAGCAGCCCAACTAGCGGGGGTGGTGAGCAGTTCTTC. The encoded protein is CASSPTSGGGEQFF.

The gene calls are TRBV6-6 and TRBJ2-5; TRBD1 aligns across 7 bases. Per germline, CDR1 MNHNY and CDR2 SVGAGI (reference sequence). The CDR3 contains 14 residues. Trimming at V came to 7 bases and at J to 3 bases, leaving 8 bases not matched to a gene. This CDR3 is CASNPLTGEETQYF. The DNA of the CDR3 is TGTGCCAGCAACCCACTCACAGGGGAAGAGACCCAGTACTTC.

This clonotype turned up a few times. The chain employs TRBV6-5 and TRBJ2-1; D perhaps matches TRBD2 (7 bases). V was trimmed by 2 bases and J by 11 bases, leaving 10 bases between them. This CDR3 has 12 residues. Germline V gives CDR1 MNHEY, CDR2 SVGAGI. The CDR3 nucleotides read TGTGCCAGCAGTTACCCCGGGGGGCAGCAGTTCTTC. It codes for CASSYPGGQQFF.

The chain links TRBV7-9 to TRBJ1-3; D gene unclear. Germline CDR1 SEHNR, CDR2 FQNEAQ (reference sequence). Trimming left V 6 bases short and J 0 bases short, with 15 bases between. CDR3 length: 16 residues. CDR3 sequence: CASSSTRLNSGNTIYF. The CDR3 DNA reads TGTGCCAGCAGTTCCACGCGGTTGAACTCTGGAAACACCATATATTTT.

As for this clonotype: A much larger clone is a single base away; this may be a read error. The V call is TRBV20-1, the J call TRBJ2-1; D is undetermined. This CDR3 spans 8 amino acids. The germline CDR1 and CDR2 sequences are DFQATT and SNEGSKA (reference sequence). DNA of the CDR3: TGCGGCCCCAATGAGCAGTTCTTC. It encodes CGPNEQFF.

This clonotype occurred a few times. The chain combines TRBV9 with TRBJ2-1; 10 positions agree with TRBD2. Unmatched junction bases numbered 16, after V lost 0 bases and J lost 7 bases. This CDR3 comprises 19 residues. From germline, CDR1 is SGDLS and CDR2 YYNGEE. The CDR3 nucleotides are TGTGCCAGCAGCGTAGAGAGCGTTTATCAGCGGGGGGGCGAAAATGAGCAGTTCTTC. This encodes CASSVESVYQRGGENEQFF.

In its sample, this clonotype was seen a few times. Here the CDR3 DNA reads TGTGCCAGCAGCCCTTCGACAGGGAACTATGGCTACACCTTC. Amino acid sequence: CASSPSTGNYGYTF. The V gene is TRBV28, the J gene TRBJ1-2; 7 bases agree with TRBD1. The CDR3 totals 14 residues. The V gene end was trimmed by 6 bases and the J gene end by 2 bases; junction bases not matched to a gene: 6. Germline-derived CDR1 and CDR2 are MDHEN and SYDVKM.

CDR3 DNA: TGTGCCACCAGCAGAGAGTTGAGTAGCGGGGGCTACGGTGAGACCCAGTACTTC. It translates to CATSRELSSGGYGETQYF. The rearrangement joins TRBV15 to TRBJ2-5, with 9 bases aligning to TRBD2. V shed 0 bases, J shed 5 bases, and the junction held 13 bases outside the gene matches. This CDR3 contains 18 residues. CDR1 LNHNV and CDR2 YYDKDF come from the germline V gene (reference sequence).

The chain links TRBV14 to TRBJ2-5, with 7 positions matching TRBD2. Germline CDR1 is SGHDN and CDR2 is FVKESK. This CDR3 contains 16 residues. J gave up 2 bases and V 3 bases, and 9 bases lay outside the gene matches. CDR3 nucleotides: TGTGCCAGCAGCCAGGATGGTTGGGAGGGTCAAGAGACCCAGTACTTC. Its protein product is CASSQDGWEGQETQYF.

This clonotype was seen only a few times. This chain uses TRBV12-3 or TRBV12-4 with TRBJ2-5; TRBD1 is a possible D gene (7 bases). The V gene lost 6 bases and the J gene lost 5 bases, with 31 bases spanning the gap. The CDR3 is 19 amino acids. DNA of the CDR3: TGTGCCAGCAGCAGAGGGCCTAGGGACGGAGGGGGCCGAGGGGAGACCCAGTACTTC. It translates to CASSRGPRDGGGRGETQYF.

This clonotype was seen many times. The chain joins TRBV4-1 to TRBJ2-5; maybe TRBD1 (6 bases). The CDR3 is 16 residues long. With 0 bases removed from V and 5 bases from J, the gap between germline ends came to 16 bases. Germline CDR1 MGHRA, CDR2 YSYEKL. CDR3 DNA: TGCGCCAGCAGCCAAGAGATTGCAGGGGTCGGCGAGACCCAGTACTTC. It yields the protein CASSQEIAGVGETQYF.